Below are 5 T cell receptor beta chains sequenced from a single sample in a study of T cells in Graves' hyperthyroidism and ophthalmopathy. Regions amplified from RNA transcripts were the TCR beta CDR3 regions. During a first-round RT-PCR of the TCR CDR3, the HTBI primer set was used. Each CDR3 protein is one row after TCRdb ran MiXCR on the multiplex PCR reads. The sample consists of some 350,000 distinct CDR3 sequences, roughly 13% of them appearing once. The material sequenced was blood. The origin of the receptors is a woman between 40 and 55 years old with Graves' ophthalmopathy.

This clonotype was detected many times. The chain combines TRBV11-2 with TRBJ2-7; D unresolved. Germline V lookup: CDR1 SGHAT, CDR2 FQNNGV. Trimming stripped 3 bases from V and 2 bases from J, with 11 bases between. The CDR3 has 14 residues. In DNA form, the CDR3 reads TGTGCCAGCAGCTTGGGCAGGATACCCTACGAGCAGTACTTC. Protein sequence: CASSLGRIPYEQYF.

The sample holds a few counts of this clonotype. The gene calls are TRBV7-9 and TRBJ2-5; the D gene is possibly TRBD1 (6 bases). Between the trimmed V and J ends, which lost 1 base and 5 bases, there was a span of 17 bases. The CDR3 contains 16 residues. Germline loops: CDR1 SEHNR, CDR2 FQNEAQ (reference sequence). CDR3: CASSLGRGAIRETQYF. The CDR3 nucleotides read TGTGCCAGCAGCTTAGGCAGGGGCGCAATTAGGGAGACCCAGTACTTC.

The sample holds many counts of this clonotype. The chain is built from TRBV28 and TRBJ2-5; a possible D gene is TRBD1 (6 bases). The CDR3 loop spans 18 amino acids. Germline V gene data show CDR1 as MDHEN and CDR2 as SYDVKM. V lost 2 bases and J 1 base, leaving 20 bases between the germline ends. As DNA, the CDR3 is TGTGCCAGCAGTTTAAGAAGGACAGATCCCCGCTTCCAAGAGACCCAGTACTTC. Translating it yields CASSLRRTDPRFQETQYF.

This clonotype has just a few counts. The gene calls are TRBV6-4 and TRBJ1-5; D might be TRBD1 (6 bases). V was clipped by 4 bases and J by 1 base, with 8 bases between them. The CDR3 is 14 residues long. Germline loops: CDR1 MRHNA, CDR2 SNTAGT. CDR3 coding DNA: TGTGCCAGCAGTGCCCAGGGGAGCAATCAGCCCCAGCATTTT. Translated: CASSAQGSNQPQHF.

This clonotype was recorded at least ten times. The CDR3 DNA follows: TGTGCCATCAGTGAGCCCCGGGAGACCCAGTACTTC. Protein: CAISEPRETQYF. The chain joins TRBV10-3 to TRBJ2-5; D not certain. The germline V gene has CDR1 ENHRY and CDR2 SYGVKD. V was trimmed by 2 bases and J by 5 bases, leaving 6 bases between them. The CDR3 has 12 residues.